This T cell receptor (beta chain) was captured in a study of blood T cell repertoires in COVID-19. Background on the study: Collection of acute and convalescent COVID-19 samples took place in the United States, Italy and Spain. The analysed material was cDNA or gDNA that came from T cells, B-cell-depleted T cells, or PBMCs.

In the original analysis: Reference gene primer amplification gave nucleated cell count estimates. Using immunoSEQ multiplex PCR, the repertoire was profiled, and TCRdb retains in-frame clones only, with some absent. From that table come the V and J calls and clone size; the DNA was used to work out D and trimming. The sample records some 70,000 clones, 80% to 90% being singletons. Germline lookup yields CDR1 SGHAT and CDR2 FQDESV (reference sequence). V lost 5 bases and J lost 13; bases outside the gene matches: 16. This CDR3 has 14 residues. Sequencing was done on a sample of peripheral blood. This TCR was recovered from a human donor in a cohort sampled during active COVID-19. This sequence joins TRBV11-1 and TRBJ1-1; 7 nucleotides match TRBD1. The CDR3 loop reads CASSPAGGSSRSFF. The CDR3 region has the DNA TGTGCCAGCAGCCCTGCAGGGGGTTCCTCTCGCAGTTTCTTT. Full variable domain (outside the CDR3, taken from reference TRBV11-1 and TRBJ1-1): EAEVAQSPRYKITEKSQAVAFWCDPISGHATLYWYRQILGQGPELLVQFQDESVVDDSQLPKDRFSAERLKGVDSTLKIQPAELGDSAMYLCASSPAGGSSRSFFGQGTRLTVV.